This T cell receptor (beta chain) was documented in a study of blood T cell repertoires in COVID-19. Original methodology: It was from reference gene primer amplification that nucleated cell counts were estimated. Assay: immunoSEQ multiplex PCR; the TCRdb copy retains only in-frame clones and omits some. The V and J calls and the clone size are those of that table, but D and trimming were determined from the DNA. The table shows tens of thousands of clones, with 65% to 80% occurring only once. This clone appeared a few times. Trimming removed 2 bases at V and 0 bases at J, with 17 bases between. This CDR3 is 18 amino acids long. Germline lookup yields CDR1 SGHTS and CDR2 YDEGEE.

The material sequenced was peripheral blood. The rearrangement joins TRBV5-8 to TRBJ2-2, with D possibly TRBD2 on 6 matching bases. This TCR derives from a human donor in a cohort sampled during active COVID-19. The CDR3 protein is CASSLPPGRTTNTGELFF. The CDR3 bases are TGTGCCAGCAGCTTACCCCCGGGACGGACTACGAACACCGGGGAGCTGTTTTTT.